This T cell receptor beta chain was sequenced for a study of regulatory T cells in long-lasting Graves disease. Regarding time point: newly diagnosed GD, antithyroid drugs for less than 3 months. PBMCs were the source of the RNA used for TCR sequencing. Arm-PCR of CDR3 regions and iRepertoire HTBI primers were the basis on which TCR beta libraries were built. TCRdb fed the multiplex PCR reads into MiXCR, producing one record per CDR3 protein. The sample has around 400,000 distinct CDR3 sequences, 12% seen once. Looked up from germline, CDR1 is SGHTA and CDR2 is FQGNSA. V was pared by 5 bases and J by 2 bases, with 8 bases of the junction left unmatched. CDR3 length: 15 amino acids. These data also featured in a second study, about T cells in Graves' hyperthyroidism and ophthalmopathy. As reported in that work: Recently diagnosed hyperthyroidism of less than 2 months' duration affected patients aged 18 to 65.

The source material was peripheral blood mononuclear cells (PBMCs), sampled at new diagnosis, from a patient treated with antithyroid drugs. This rearrangement joins TRBV7-2 to TRBJ2-7; TRBD1 matches at 8 bases. The source of this sequence is a woman between 18 and 29 years old with Graves disease. CDR3 sequence: CASSLRQGSPYEQYF. CDR3 nucleotide sequence: TGTGCCAGCAGCCTGAGACAGGGGAGCCCCTACGAGCAGTACTTC. Based on the CDR3 plus reference TRBV7-2 and TRBJ2-7, the full variable domain is GAGVSQSPSNKVTEKGKDVELRCDPISGHTALYWYRQSLGQGLEFLIYFQGNSAPDKSGLPSDRFSAERTGGSVSTLTIQRTQQEDSAVYLCASSLRQGSPYEQYFGPGTRLTVT.